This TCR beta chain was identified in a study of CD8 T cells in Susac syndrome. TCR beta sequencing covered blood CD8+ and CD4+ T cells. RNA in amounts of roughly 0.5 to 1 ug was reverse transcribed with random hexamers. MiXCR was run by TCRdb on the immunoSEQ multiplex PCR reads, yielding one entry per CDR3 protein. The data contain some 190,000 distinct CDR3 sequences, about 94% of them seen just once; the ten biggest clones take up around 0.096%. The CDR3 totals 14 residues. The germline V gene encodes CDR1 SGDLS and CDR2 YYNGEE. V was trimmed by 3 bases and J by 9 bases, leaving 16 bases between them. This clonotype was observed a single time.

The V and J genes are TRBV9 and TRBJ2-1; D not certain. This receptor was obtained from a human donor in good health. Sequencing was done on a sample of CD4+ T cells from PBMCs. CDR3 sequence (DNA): TGTGCCAGCAGCGCACCCCTCTGGGCAGCTGAGCAGTTCTTC. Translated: CASSAPLWAAEQFF.